The rows below give T cell receptor beta chains drawn from one sample of a study of shared T cell receptors in the human thymus. Profiling relied on immunoSEQ multiplex PCR, and the TCRdb table lists in-frame clones only, not all of them. This table has some 640,000 clones, approximately 89% appearing once. This sample was also put to use in a study of human thymus T cells.

The specimen sequenced was thymocytes. These receptors were collected from a boy under two years old with a congenital heart defect. The CDR3 runs from the conserved cysteine through the conserved F or W. D genes are given only for firm matches. Clone size is not always given. Where it is, it says once, few, many or a class for expanded clones.

>TRBJ1-4|NA|15|few|TRBV5-1
TGCGCCAGCAGCTTGGCTATGGGGAGTAATGAAAAACTGTTTTTT
CASSLAMGSNEKLFF
>TRBJ2-1|TRBD2|13|few|TRBV11-2
TGTGCCAGCAGCGACCGGGGACTAGAGGAGCAGTTCTTC
CASSDRGLEEQFF
>TRBJ2-5|NA|18|few|TRBV15
TGTGCCACCAGCAGAGGCGTCGGACAGCCAACGTACCAAGAGACCCAGTACTTC
CATSRGVGQPTYQETQYF
>TRBJ2-4|TRBD1|14|NA|TRBV27
TGTGCCAGCAGTAATCGGGACAGGGTGGACATTCAGTACTTC
CASSNRDRVDIQYF
>TRBJ2-7|NA|16|NA|TRBV6-4
TGTGCCAGCAGTATATCCTTAGCGCCCCTCTCCTACGAGCAGTACTTC
CASSISLAPLSYEQYF
>TRBJ2-7|TRBD1|19|NA|TRBV5-6
TGTGCCAGCAGCTTGGGGGACAGGGGCTTGCGGGAGGACTCCTACGAGCAGTACTTC
CASSLGDRGLREDSYEQYF
>TRBJ2-2|NA|16|NA|TRBV5-4
TGTGCCAGCAGCTTGGGGGAACTAGCCGTCACCGGGGAGCTGTTTTTT
CASSLGELAVTGELFF
>TRBJ2-7|TRBD1|15|NA|TRBV28
TGTGCCAGCAGTGACCCCGGACAGGGGGCTTACGAGCAGTACTTC
CASSDPGQGAYEQYF
>TRBJ2-7|TRBD1|14|NA|TRBV28
TGTGCCACCAGGGGACAGTGTAGCTCCTACGAGCAGTACTTC
CATRGQCSSYEQYF
>TRBJ2-3|NA|14|once|TRBV19
TGTGCCAGTAGGGGGGGAATGAGGCCAGATACGCAGTATTTT
CASRGGMRPDTQYF
>TRBJ1-5|NA|17|NA|TRBV28
TGTGCCAGCAGTCCATGGTTCCGCGGGAAGGGCAATCAGCCCCAGCATTTT
CASSPWFRGKGNQPQHF
>TRBJ2-3|TRBD2|16|NA|TRBV5-1
TGCGCCAGCAGCTCCTTTCGGGGGGGCAGAACAGATACGCAGTATTTT
CASSSFRGGRTDTQYF
>TRBJ2-7|TRBD2|15|NA|TRBV27
TGTGCCAGCAGTCCTAGCGGGAGGTACTTATACGAGCAGTACTTC
CASSPSGRYLYEQYF
>TRBJ1-4|TRBD1|17|NA|TRBV28
TGTGCCAGCAGCTTACCCAAAAACAGGGGGGCTAATGAAAAACTGTTTTTT
CASSLPKNRGANEKLFF
>TRBJ1-6|NA|17|NA|TRBV28
TGTGCCAGCAGTTTATTCGGCGGGAGCCTTCCGCGGTCACCCCTCCACTTT
CASSLFGGSLPRSPLHF
>TRBJ1-2|NA|17|NA|TRBV28
TGTGCCAGCAGTTCCGACCCGGCGGGGGCGCGAGCCTATGGCTACACCTTC
CASSSDPAGARAYGYTF
>TRBJ2-2|TRBD2|19|NA|TRBV28
TGTGCCAGCAGTGTGACTAGCGGATCCGTTCGTGCGAACACCGGGGAGCTGTTTTTT
CASSVTSGSVRANTGELFF
>TRBJ2-3|NA|14|NA|TRBV2
TGTGCCAGCAGTGATATTCAGGGTAGAGATACGCAGTATTTT
CASSDIQGRDTQYF
>TRBJ1-1|NA|16|NA|TRBV4-1
TGCGCCAGCAGCCAAGATAACAGGACAGCCTACCGTGAAGCTTTCTTT
CASSQDNRTAYREAFF
>TRBJ1-6|TRBD1|15|once|TRBV2
TGTGCCAGCAGTGAAGCCTGGACAGGGCGGTCACCCCTCCACTTT
CASSEAWTGRSPLHF
>TRBJ2-7|NA|14|NA|TRBV5-6
TGTGCCAGCAGCACCAACAGGGACACCTACGAGCAGTACTTC
CASSTNRDTYEQYF
>TRBJ1-6|NA|15|NA|TRBV6-5
TGTGCCAGCAGTTACGACTCGGTGGATAATTCACCCCTCCACTTT
CASSYDSVDNSPLHF
>TRBJ2-7|NA|15|few|TRBV14
TGTGCCAGCAGCCAAGGGAGCGGCTCTTCCTACGAGCAGTACTTC
CASSQGSGSSYEQYF
>TRBJ1-2|TRBD1|16|NA|TRBV5-5
TGTGCCAGCAGCTTGGCAGTGGGACAGTTGGTCTATGGCTACACCTTC
CASSLAVGQLVYGYTF
>TRBJ2-1|NA|16|NA|TRBV4-3
TGCGCCAGCAGCCAAGAAGGCGGCCCCCGGGGCAATGAGCAGTTCTTC
CASSQEGGPRGNEQFF
>TRBJ2-7|TRBD1|15|NA|TRBV7-2
TGTGCCAGCAGCTCGCTGACAGGGACGATCTACGAGCAGTACTTC
CASSSLTGTIYEQYF
>TRBJ2-1|NA|15|NA|TRBV5-4
TGTGCCAGCAGCTTGGAGGGAGTGGCCTACAATGAGCAGTTCTTC
CASSLEGVAYNEQFF
>TRBJ1-4|NA|15|few|TRBV4-3
TGCGCCAGCAGCCATGAGGGAAGGGGGAATGAAAAACTGTTTTTT
CASSHEGRGNEKLFF
>TRBJ1-6|NA|15|NA|TRBV7-2
TGTGCCAGCAGCTTTCCGGGGAGGAATAATTCACCCCTCCACTTT
CASSFPGRNNSPLHF
>TRBJ2-1|NA|12|NA|TRBV2
TGTGCCAGCAGGACTTCCTACAATGAGCAGTTCTTC
CASRTSYNEQFF
>TRBJ1-4|TRBD1|17|NA|TRBV19
TGTGCCAGTAGTATCGTGACAGGGGAGAAAACTAATGAAAAACTGTTTTTT
CASSIVTGEKTNEKLFF
>TRBJ2-7|TRBD1|13|NA|TRBV19
TGTGCCAGTAGACGACAGGGATCCTACGAGCAGTACTTC
CASRRQGSYEQYF
>TRBJ2-7|TRBD2|16|NA|TRBV5-4
TGTGCCAGCAGCTCCCCGGGGAGCGGGAGTCCCTACGAGCAGTACTTC
CASSSPGSGSPYEQYF
>TRBJ1-5|TRBD1|14|NA|TRBV5-1
TGCGCCAGCAGCTTGGCAGGGGGCGGTCAGCCCCAGCATTTT
CASSLAGGGQPQHF
>TRBJ2-7|TRBD2|14|NA|TRBV5-6
TGTGCCAGCAGCTTGGGACTAGCGGACTACGAGCAGTACTTC
CASSLGLADYEQYF
>TRBJ1-2|TRBD1|14|NA|TRBV7-9
TGTGCCAGCAGCTTAGAGGGACAGGGGTATGGCTACACCTTC
CASSLEGQGYGYTF
>TRBJ2-7|TRBD2|16|NA|TRBV28
TGTGCCAGCAGTCCCACCCCCGGACTAGCGGAATACGAGCAGTACTTC
CASSPTPGLAEYEQYF
>TRBJ1-2|NA|19|few|TRBV5-1
TGCGCCAGCAGCTTGGGTCCCCCTGAAAGCAACAGTTCTAACTATGGCTACACCTTC
CASSLGPPESNSSNYGYTF
>TRBJ2-3|TRBD2|16|NA|TRBV6-6
TGTGCCAGCAACCCCGACGGGAGGGCCTTCACAGATACGCAGTATTTT
CASNPDGRAFTDTQYF
>TRBJ2-1|NA|13|NA|TRBV6-5
TGTGCCAGCAGTTATAGTAGCTACAATGAGCAGTTCTTC
CASSYSSYNEQFF
>TRBJ2-7|TRBD2|17|NA|TRBV5-6
TGTGCCAGCAGCTTGCCAAGGACTAGCGGGAAGGCCTACGAGCAGTACTTC
CASSLPRTSGKAYEQYF
>TRBJ2-2|NA|17|NA|TRBV11-3
TGTGCCAGCAGCTTAGCGGAGGTACTTTTTGACACCGGGGAGCTGTTTTTT
CASSLAEVLFDTGELFF
>TRBJ2-5|NA|17|NA|TRBV7-6
TGTGCCAGCAGCTTAGGTAGACTAGTAAGCGGCCAAGAGACCCAGTACTTC
CASSLGRLVSGQETQYF
>TRBJ2-5|TRBD1|16|NA|TRBV30
TGTGCCTGGAGTGACGACAGGGTTAGGGGACAAGAGACCCAGTACTTC
CAWSDDRVRGQETQYF
>TRBJ1-2|TRBD1|16|once|TRBV19
TGTGCCAGCCAGATCACAGGGGGGGGCTCGAACTATGGCTACACCTTC
CASQITGGGSNYGYTF
>TRBJ2-1|TRBD1|16|NA|TRBV4-3
TGCGCCAGCACCCTCCGTTGGACAGGGGTTCACAATGAGCAGTTCTTC
CASTLRWTGVHNEQFF
>TRBJ2-1|TRBD1|13|few|TRBV19
TGTGCCAGTAGTACGACAGGGGTCAATGAGCAGTTCTTC
CASSTTGVNEQFF
>TRBJ2-7|TRBD1|15|once|TRBV11-2
TGTGCCAGCAGCTCGCCCGGGACAGGGCTCTACGAGCAGTACTTC
CASSSPGTGLYEQYF
>TRBJ2-3|NA|15|NA|TRBV12-5
TGTGCTAGTGGTTTGACCCGGGACTCTCCAGATACGCAGTATTTT
CASGLTRDSPDTQYF
>TRBJ1-2|TRBD1|13|NA|TRBV29-1
TGCAGCGCCGGGACAGGGGGATTAAGAGGCTACACCTTC
CSAGTGGLRGYTF
>TRBJ1-1|TRBD1|15|few|TRBV19
TGTGCCAGTAGTGACAAGGGACAGAAGAACACTGAAGCTTTCTTT
CASSDKGQKNTEAFF
>TRBJ2-5|TRBD1|17|NA|TRBV14
TGTGCCAGCAGCCAAGATAGGCAGGGGGCCTTTCAAGAGACCCAGTACTTC
CASSQDRQGAFQETQYF
>TRBJ2-1|NA|16|NA|TRBV7-8
TGTGCCAGCAGCTTAACCCACCTCCGGGGGGCCAGTGAGCAGTTCTTC
CASSLTHLRGASEQFF
>TRBJ2-1|TRBD2|18|NA|TRBV7-2
TGTGCCAGCAGCCTTAGAACCGGGACTAGCCATTCCTACAATGAGCAGTTCTTC
CASSLRTGTSHSYNEQFF
>TRBJ2-7|TRBD2|17|NA|TRBV7-9
TGTGCCAGCAGCCATCGATTAGCGGGGGGGCCCTCCTACGAGCAGTACTTC
CASSHRLAGGPSYEQYF